This T cell receptor (beta chain) was recorded in a study of blood T cell repertoires in COVID-19. As for the study in general: Nucleic acid was either cDNA or gDNA, and it came from T cells, B-cell-depleted T cells, or PBMCs.

From germline, CDR1 is MNHEY and CDR2 SMNVEV (reference sequence). CDR3 length: 16 residues. J was trimmed by 6 bases and V by 6 bases; bases with no gene match: 13. The table lists this clone with a count of one. Source study methods: Nucleated cell counts were estimated from reference gene primer amplification. The assay was immunoSEQ multiplex PCR, and TCRdb's table has in-frame clones only and misses some. V and J calls and clone size are given by that table; D and trimming were obtained from the DNA. The sample holds some 520,000 clones, about 88% seen once. This clonotype originated in a man aged 18-30 years with COVID-19, enrolled during active disease. V gene TRBV27 combines with J gene TRBJ2-7; 11 bases agree with TRBD1. Sequences were obtained from peripheral blood. CDR3: CASSFVLGQGAFEQYF. In nucleotides, the CDR3 is TGTGCCAGCAGCTTCGTCCTAGGACAGGGGGCTTTCGAGCAGTACTTC.